A single TCR beta chain is shown here with its context. This clonotype was seen many times. Its binding antigen is unknown. Base quality data are lacking; no much larger clone is found one base away. This record comes from a study of T cells in Graves' hyperthyroidism and ophthalmopathy (dated by TCRdb to between 2019 and 2020). A note on the overall study: Peripheral blood was collected at initial diagnosis, before any treatment. To identify TCR V-J signatures that set the groups apart, the researchers used a discovery cohort of roughly 100 patients, made up of 43 with Graves' ophthalmopathy and 55 to 65 with stable Graves' hyperthyroidism. For training and testing, the 100 or so patients in the discovery cohort were randomly divided in a 7:3 ratio. In six Graves' hyperthyroidism patients, the study also compared T-cell repertoires from thyroid tissue with T-cell repertoires from blood. The paper reports TCR Vbeta CDR3 sequencing of approximately 130 peripheral blood samples: over 40 ophthalmopathy, fewer than 80 hyperthyroidism and approximately 17 progressor patients. Following sampling, methimazole starting at 30 mg daily was given to hyperthyroidism patients, and high-dose intravenous methylprednisolone was given to ophthalmopathy patients. An independent validation cohort of some 18 hyperthyroidism patients and about 15 patients who later progressed to ophthalmopathy tested prospective prediction of ophthalmopathy.

Broad study findings and their caveats: In validation, progression to ophthalmopathy was predicted by the model with 70.59% sensitivity and nearly 75% specificity, a median of 6.5 months before onset. No statistical method was used to fix the sample size in advance, and group allocation was not hidden from the investigators. Most expanded thyroid clonotypes (frequency above 0.001) were also found in blood, which suggests that blood repertoires may mirror thyroid immune responses. A model built on a 13 V-J signature distinguished ophthalmopathy from stable hyperthyroidism, reaching roughly 88% sensitivity and about 81% specificity in cross-validation and 80%/75% in testing.

Graves' hyperthyroidism was defined as stable when no progression to ophthalmopathy occurred over 18 months of follow-up. Hyperthyroidism patients were newly diagnosed, with disease duration under 2 months, and aged 18 to 65 years. Patients with uncontrolled infections, other autoimmune diseases, pregnancy or lactation were excluded. Diagnoses relied on clinical symptoms, serum thyroxine and TRAb, thyroid ultrasound and orbital computed tomography. PBMCs were separated from roughly 10 ml of fresh peripheral blood using Ficoll-Paque density gradient centrifugation. Total RNA was extracted using Trizol reagent, and RNA quality was assessed on an Agilent 2100 Bioanalyzer. Amplification of TCR beta CDR3 regions was carried out from RNA transcripts. The first round of RT-PCR for the TCR CDR3 was performed with the HTBI primer set and the Qiagen OneStep RT-PCR kit. The libraries were constructed in a second round of multiplex PCR and then size-selected and purified. Paired-end sequencing of the libraries was performed with 100 bp reads on an Illumina HiSeq2000. In the source study's methods: SOAPnuke was used to process the raw data, with reads discarded if the reads contained adapters or uncalled bases, had a mean Phred below 15, or lacked an exact constant-primer or identifier match. COPE v1.2.5 was used to merge high-quality paired reads, and clonotypes were defined as unique nucleotide sequences. Clonotypes were aligned to IMGT TRBV, TRBD and TRBJ reference segments using MiTCR v1.1. Analysis was restricted to V-J combinations with a frequency above 0.0001, which covered roughly 99% of repertoires. The TCS score was defined as F50 (clonal expansion) divided by E x V (chaos), with BLOSUM62-based TCRdist calculated between CDR3 peptides within each V-J. Welch's t-statistics and random forest reduced around 510 V-J features to around 14, which were used in a naive Bayes classifier (R e1071). In-frame beta chains were kept once TCRdb had trimmed the public reads at Q25 with fastp and called clones with MiXCR. Each CDR3 protein gets just one entry, which takes the most common genes and DNA from the rows behind it. None of the V and J calls come from the authors' own analysis; TCRdb made them. This sample is represented by under 350,000 distinct CDR3 sequences; 18% of them were singletons. Under 55% of the sample is taken by the ten largest.

Input material: blood. The sequence came from a woman aged 50 to 60 with Graves' hyperthyroidism.

The CDR3 region has the sequence CASSPTGGQETQYF. The nucleotides read TGTGCCAGCAGCCCCACCGGGGGCCAAGAGACCCAGTACTTC. The chain was built from TRBV12-3 or TRBV12-4 and TRBJ2-5; a weak D assignment points to TRBD2 (6 bases agree). The germline ends are 12 bases apart after V is trimmed by 6 bases and J by 1 base. From cysteine to phenylalanine, the CDR3 is 14 amino acids long. Only the CDR3 DNA is retained, 42 bases long and in frame from the first base.